This T cell receptor beta chain originates from a study of blood T cell repertoires in COVID-19. At the level of the study: Acute and convalescent COVID-19 specimens originated in the United States, Italy and Spain.

Assay used: immunoSEQ multiplex PCR; TCRdb lists only in-frame clones, some missing. The sample has just under 55,000 clones, 90% seen once. The CDR3 runs to 15 residues. V was shortened by 3 bases and J by 0 bases, with 11 bases between the two germline ends. This sequence originates from a woman between 35 and 50 years old with active COVID-19. V is TRBV23-1 and J is TRBJ1-1, with D unresolved. TRBV23-1 is an open reading frame, and its role is uncertain. The sample consisted of peripheral blood. CDR3 bases: TGCGCCAGCAGTCAGGTGGTCCACATGAACACTGAAGCTTTCTTT. It yields the protein CASSQVVHMNTEAFF.